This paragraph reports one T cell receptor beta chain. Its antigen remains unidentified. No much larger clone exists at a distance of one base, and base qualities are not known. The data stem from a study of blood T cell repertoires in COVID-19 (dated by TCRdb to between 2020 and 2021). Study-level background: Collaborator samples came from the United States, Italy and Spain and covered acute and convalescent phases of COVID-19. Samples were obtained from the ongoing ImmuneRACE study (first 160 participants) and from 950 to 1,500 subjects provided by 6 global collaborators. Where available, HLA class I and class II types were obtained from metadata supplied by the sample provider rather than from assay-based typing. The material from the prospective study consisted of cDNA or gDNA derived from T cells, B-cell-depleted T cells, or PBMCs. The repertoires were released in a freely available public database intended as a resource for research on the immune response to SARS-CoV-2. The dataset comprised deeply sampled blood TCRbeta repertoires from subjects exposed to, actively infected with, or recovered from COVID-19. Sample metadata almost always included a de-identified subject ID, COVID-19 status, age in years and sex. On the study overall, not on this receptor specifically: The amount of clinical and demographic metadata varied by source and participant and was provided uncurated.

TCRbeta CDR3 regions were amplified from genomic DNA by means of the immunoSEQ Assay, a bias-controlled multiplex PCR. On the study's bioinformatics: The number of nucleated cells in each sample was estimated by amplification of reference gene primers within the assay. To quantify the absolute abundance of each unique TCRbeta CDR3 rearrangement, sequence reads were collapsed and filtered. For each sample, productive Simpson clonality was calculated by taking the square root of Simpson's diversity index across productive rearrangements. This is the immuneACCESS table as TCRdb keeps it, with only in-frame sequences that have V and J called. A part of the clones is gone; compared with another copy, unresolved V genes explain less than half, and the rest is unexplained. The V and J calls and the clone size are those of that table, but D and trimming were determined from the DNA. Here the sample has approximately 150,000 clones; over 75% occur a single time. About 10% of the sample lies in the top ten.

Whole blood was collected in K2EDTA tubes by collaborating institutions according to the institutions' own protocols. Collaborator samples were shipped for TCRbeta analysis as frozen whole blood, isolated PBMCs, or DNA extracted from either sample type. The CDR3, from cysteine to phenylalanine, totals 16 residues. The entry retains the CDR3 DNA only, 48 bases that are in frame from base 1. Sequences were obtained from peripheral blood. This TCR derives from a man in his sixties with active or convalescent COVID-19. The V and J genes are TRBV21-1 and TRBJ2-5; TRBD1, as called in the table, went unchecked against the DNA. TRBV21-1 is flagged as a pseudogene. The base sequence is TGTGCCAGCTCCCTACGTCAGGGTCGGTACCAAGAGACCCAGTACTTC. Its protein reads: CASSLRQGRYQETQYF.